One and the same sample provided the 16 T cell receptor beta chains below, sequenced in a study. One entry per CDR3 protein, called by TCRdb with MiXCR from the RT-PCR reads. Seen here are almost 700,000 distinct CDR3 sequences, over 12% observed once, and the top ten hold about 3.9%. The sample comprised memory CD4+ T cells from blood. These TCRs come from a female donor in good health, serving as a healthy control.

This clonotype has only a few counts. The V and J genes are TRBV6-2 or TRBV6-3 and TRBJ2-1; 11 nucleotides align to TRBD2. The CDR3 runs 14 residues. With 4 bases clipped from V and 10 bases from J, the junction kept 6 bases outside the gene matches. Germline V gene lookup returns CDR1 MNHEY and CDR2 SVGEGT. CDR3 in amino acids: CASSLAGGPREQFF. CDR3 sequence (DNA): TGTGCCAGCAGTTTAGCGGGAGGGCCTAGGGAGCAGTTCTTC.

The rearrangement uses TRBV10-3 and TRBJ2-7; TRBD1 or TRBD2 may be the D gene (5 bases each). The V end was cut by 4 bases, the J end by 4 bases, with 8 bases between. This CDR3 has 12 amino acids. CDR1 and CDR2 from the germline V gene are ENHRY and SYGVKD. This chain's CDR3 is CAISAGQYEQYF. Written as DNA, the CDR3 is TGTGCCATCAGTGCGGGGCAGTACGAGCAGTACTTC.

The table lists this clonotype with many counts. V is TRBV5-1 and J is TRBJ1-4; D unclear. Germline-derived CDR1 and CDR2 are SGHRS and YFSETQ. This CDR3 contains 14 residues. V was cut by 3 bases and J by 7 bases, with 13 bases left in between. The CDR3 reads CASSYGQEGEKLFF. As DNA, the CDR3 is TGCGCCAGCAGCTACGGGCAAGAAGGTGAAAAACTGTTTTTT.

This clonotype was detected many times. This chain links TRBV27 with TRBJ2-7; the D gene is possibly TRBD1 (7 bases). The germline gives CDR1 MNHEY, CDR2 SMNVEV (reference sequence). Trimming took 0 bases from V and 2 from J, leaving 14 bases between them. The length of the CDR3 is 16 residues. The CDR3 here is CASSLSGVRGAYEQYF. The CDR3 DNA follows: TGTGCCAGCAGTTTATCGGGGGTCAGGGGGGCCTACGAGCAGTACTTC.

This chain links TRBV15 with TRBJ2-2, with no clear D. Germline V CDR1 and CDR2: LNHNV, YYDKDF (reference sequence). V lost 2 bases and J lost 6, with 7 bases in between. This CDR3 has 13 amino acids. CDR3 region: CATSRPFAGELFF. DNA for the CDR3: TGTGCCACCAGCAGACCCTTTGCCGGGGAGCTGTTTTTT. The whole variable domain, filled in from reference TRBV15 and TRBJ2-2, reads DAMVIQNPRYQVTQFGKPVTLSCSQTLNHNVMYWYQQKSSQAPKLLFHYYDKDFNNEADTPDNFQSRRPNTSFCFLDIRSPGLGDTAMYLCATSRPFAGELFFGEGSRLTVL.

Ten or more counts support this clonotype. V usage is TRBV4-3 and J usage is TRBJ2-7; 8 bases match TRBD2. Germline V gene sequence: CDR1 LGHNA, CDR2 YSLEER. This CDR3 has 15 amino acids. The trim removed 2 bases at V and 3 bases at J, leaving 6 bases unmatched. The CDR3 bases are TGCGCCAGCAGCCAATTAGCGGGGAAGGACTACGAGCAGTACTTC. As protein: CASSQLAGKDYEQYF.

This clonotype was counted only a few times. V is TRBV4-3 and J is TRBJ1-1; D might be TRBD1 (5 bases). The V end was cut by 0 bases, the J end by 4 bases, with 9 bases between. From germline, CDR1 is LGHNA and CDR2 YSLEER. The CDR3 loop spans 14 amino acids. The CDR3 protein is CASSQDREATEAFF. Here the CDR3 DNA reads TGCGCCAGCAGCCAAGACAGGGAGGCCACTGAAGCTTTCTTT.

This clonotype occurred many times. The rearrangement links TRBV7-9 to TRBJ2-3; TRBD2 aligns across 12 bases. The CDR3 consists of 17 residues. Looked up from germline, CDR1 is SEHNR and CDR2 is FQNEAQ (reference sequence). V lost 5 bases, J lost 1 base, and 7 bases stayed unmatched. The CDR3 spells CASSPGTSGLGTDTQYF. CDR3 sequence (DNA): TGTGCCAGCAGCCCTGGGACTAGCGGGCTTGGCACAGATACGCAGTATTTT.

This clonotype was counted a few times. This sequence joins TRBV20-1 and TRBJ2-7; TRBD2 matches 10 bases. Per the germline V gene, CDR1 is DFQATT and CDR2 is SNEGSKA (reference sequence). V trimming: 4 bases; J trimming: 5 bases; junction bases outside the gene matches: 8. This CDR3 is 14 amino acids long. The CDR3 loop is CSATLAGDRDEQYF. In nucleotides, the CDR3 is TGCAGTGCTACTCTAGCGGGAGATCGGGACGAGCAGTACTTC.

The gene calls are TRBV6-6 and TRBJ2-6; TRBD1 might be the D (6 bases). CDR1 MNHNY and CDR2 SVGAGI come from the germline V gene (reference sequence). Between the trimmed V and J ends, which lost 0 bases and 0 bases, there was a span of 12 bases. CDR3 length: 18 residues. CDR3: CASSYSGDTLSGANVLTF. CDR3 nucleotides: TGTGCCAGCAGTTACTCGGGGGACACCCTCTCTGGGGCCAACGTCCTGACTTTC.

The V and J genes are TRBV11-1 and TRBJ2-1; 11 bases are a match to TRBD1. V was clipped by 4 bases and J by 4 bases; unmatched bases: 9. The CDR3 sequence is 17 residues long. Germline CDR1 is SGHAT and CDR2 is FQDESV (reference sequence). CDR3 amino acids: CASSSPSGTGGYNEQFF. The CDR3 region has the DNA TGTGCCAGCAGCTCGCCTTCCGGGACAGGGGGTTACAATGAGCAGTTCTTC.

In its sample, this clonotype was seen many times. The V call is TRBV6-5, the J call TRBJ2-7; D is perhaps TRBD1 (6 bases). CDR1 is MNHEY and CDR2 is SVGAGI in the germline V gene. The CDR3 totals 14 residues. The V and J ends lost 4 bases and 1 base respectively, with 11 bases between them. DNA of the CDR3: TGTGCCAGCAGTTCACAGGGTGGTTCCTACGAGCAGTACTTC. Residues: CASSSQGGSYEQYF.

The chain has TRBV9 and TRBJ2-1; 16 bases are shared with TRBD2. CDR1 is SGDLS and CDR2 is YYNGEE in the germline V gene. This CDR3 region has 17 residues. V lost 3 bases and J lost 1; bases outside the gene matches: 1. CDR3 protein: CASSEGLAGGSYNEQFF. CDR3 in DNA: TGTGCCAGCAGCGAGGGACTAGCGGGAGGGTCCTACAATGAGCAGTTCTTC.

The genes are TRBV6-6 and TRBJ2-1; maybe TRBD2 (5 bases). Germline lookup yields CDR1 MNHNY and CDR2 SVGAGI (reference sequence). The CDR3 covers 14 residues. The V and J ends lost 7 bases and 7 bases respectively, with 17 bases between them. CDR3 sequence (DNA): TGTGCCAGCACGGGTGCGGGTATAGGTAATGAGCAGTTCTTC. Protein product: CASTGAGIGNEQFF.

This clonotype has only a few counts. The chain recombines TRBV3-1 with TRBJ1-1; a weak D match, TRBD1 (6 bases). Germline V gene data show CDR1 as LGHDT and CDR2 as YNNKEL (reference sequence). The CDR3 is 15 residues long. V shed 5 bases and J shed 1 base, with 14 bases lying between them. The CDR3 DNA is TGTGCCAGCAGCTACACCCGGACAGAGAACACTGAAGCTTTCTTT. It specifies CASSYTRTENTEAFF.

This clonotype has more than one count but fewer than ten. V and J are TRBV12-3 or TRBV12-4 and TRBJ2-5; possibly TRBD1 or TRBD2 for D (7 bases each). Between the trimmed V and J ends, which lost 7 bases and 5 bases, there was a span of 17 bases. The CDR3 has 14 residues. CDR3 protein: CASTPSRGGETQYF. CDR3 sequence (DNA): TGTGCCAGCACCCCCTCCAGGGGGGGCGAGACCCAGTACTTC.